Below, one T cell receptor (beta chain) is given with its context. Some clones are missing from TCRdb's copy, which holds only in-frame ones; the method was immunoSEQ multiplex PCR. The data hold 70,000 or so clones, with more than 70% observed a single time. J gave up 0 bases and V 0 bases, and 4 bases lay outside the gene matches. CDR3 length: 16 residues. CDR1 is LGHNT, CDR2 FRNRAP, per germline. The sample is drawn from a study of OX40 agonist ivuxolimab in advanced cancers. Source: CD4+ or CD8+ T cells sorted from blood, taken in a trial of the OX40 agonist ivuxolimab. This clonotype was sampled from an adult with an advanced solid tumor such as melanoma, head and neck, liver or kidney cancer. The chain recombines TRBV12-5 with TRBJ1-1; TRBD1 matches at 7 bases. The CDR3 region is CASGLVPQGVNTEAFF. The DNA for the CDR3 is TGTGCTAGTGGTTTGGTCCCCCAGGGGGTGAACACTGAAGCTTTCTTT.